Listed here are 8 T cell receptor beta chains from one sample, sequenced in a study of Graves' ophthalmopathy and Graves' hyperthyroidism. The study amplified TCR beta CDR3 regions using RNA transcripts. The first round was an RT-PCR with HTBI primers, and the second round was a multiplex PCR. TCRdb used MiXCR to reprocess the multiplex PCR reads, holding one entry per CDR3 protein. The table lists about 740,000 distinct CDR3 sequences, around 40% of them singletons. The specimen was peripheral blood. These receptors originate from an adult man with Graves' ophthalmopathy.

In regard to this clonotype: The conserved phenylalanine or tryptophan is not found at the CDR3 terminus, so this likely reflects a read error. It is unclear where the CDR3 begins or ends on the DNA, so no DNA is shown, and the CDR3 is as TCRdb lists it. The chain uses TRBV15 and TRBJ2-5; TRBD2 is taken as the D call from the table, unchecked against the DNA. The CDR3 totals 11 residues, both ends included. In germline, CDR1 is LNHNV, CDR2 YYDKDF (reference sequence). The CDR3 reads CATSRVLGVGT.

The rearrangement joins TRBV6-1 to TRBJ1-3, with a possible D match to TRBD1 (6 bases). The CDR3 covers 16 residues. The germline gives CDR1 MNHNS, CDR2 SASEGT. V shed 5 bases and J shed 0 bases, with 14 bases lying between them. The CDR3 nucleotides are TGTGCCAGCAGTCTGGGACATCCACCCTCTGGAAACACCATATATTTT. Translated, it gives CASSLGHPPSGNTIYF.

This clonotype was detected only a few times. The J gene is TRBJ2-7, the V gene TRBV20-1; D remains ambiguous. The CDR3 has 14 amino acids. Between the trimmed V and J ends, which lost 0 bases and 5 bases, there was a span of 14 bases. Germline values: CDR1 DFQATT, CDR2 SNEGSKA (reference sequence). CDR3 coding DNA: TGCAGTGCTAGAGATCGTAAAGGTACCCACGAGCAGTACTTC. This sequence encodes CSARDRKGTHEQYF.

The chain is built from TRBV24-1 and TRBJ1-5, with D perhaps TRBD1 (5 bases). Trimming removed 6 bases from V and 5 bases from J, with 19 bases in between. Germline CDR1 KGHDR, CDR2 SFDVKD. The CDR3 totals 16 residues. The CDR3: CATSYLRVQSDQPQHF. CDR3 sequence (DNA): TGTGCCACCAGTTACCTCAGGGTACAATCCGATCAGCCCCAGCATTTT.

This clonotype was recorded many times. J is TRBJ1-2 and V is TRBV2, with D perhaps matching TRBD1 (6 bases). Germline lookup yields CDR1 SNHLY and CDR2 FYNNEI. The CDR3 length is 11 residues. The germline V and J ends were trimmed by 5 bases and 6 bases, with 7 bases remaining between them. Here the CDR3 DNA reads TGTGCCAGCAGTCGGACAGATGGCTACACCTTC. Its translation: CASSRTDGYTF.

This clonotype was counted at least ten times. The chain uses TRBV7-6 and TRBJ2-5, with D possibly being TRBD2 (5 bases). The V end lost 5 bases, the J end lost 9 bases, and 25 bases lay between the germline ends. This CDR3 is 16 amino acids long. Germline V gene sequence: CDR1 SGHVS, CDR2 FNYEAQ. The CDR3: CASSPRWAGGSGSQYF. The CDR3 coding sequence is TGTGCCAGCAGCCCCCGATGGGCAGGAGGCTCAGGATCCCAGTACTTC.

The rearrangement links TRBV29-1 to TRBJ1-1, with D tentatively TRBD1 (6 bases). The V and J ends lost 8 bases and 3 bases respectively, with 13 bases between them. Germline CDR1 reads SQVTM; CDR2 reads ANQGSEA. The CDR3 totals 12 residues. The CDR3 reads CSRQQGYTEAFF. The CDR3 nucleotides are TGCAGCAGGCAACAGGGATACACTGAAGCTTTCTTT.

The chain couples TRBV25-1 to TRBJ2-2; TRBD1 or TRBD2 may be the D gene (5 bases each). CDR1 is MGHDK, CDR2 SYGVNS, per germline. The CDR3 extends over 14 amino acids. The ends were cut back, 6 bases at V and 5 bases at J, with 13 bases in the middle. Here the CDR3 reads CASSALGTTGELFF. The CDR3 bases are TGTGCCAGCAGCGCACTTGGGACGACCGGGGAGCTGTTTTTT.